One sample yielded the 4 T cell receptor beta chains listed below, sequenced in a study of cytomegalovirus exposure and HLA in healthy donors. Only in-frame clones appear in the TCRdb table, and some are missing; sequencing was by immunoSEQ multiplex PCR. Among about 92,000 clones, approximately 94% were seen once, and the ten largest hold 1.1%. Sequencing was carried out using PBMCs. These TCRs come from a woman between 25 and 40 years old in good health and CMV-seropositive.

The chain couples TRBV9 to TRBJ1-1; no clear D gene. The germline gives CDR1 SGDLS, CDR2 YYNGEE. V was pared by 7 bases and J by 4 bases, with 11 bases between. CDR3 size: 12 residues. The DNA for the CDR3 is TGTGCCAGCGCGGGTTCTGGCACTGAAGCTTTCTTT. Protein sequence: CASAGSGTEAFF.

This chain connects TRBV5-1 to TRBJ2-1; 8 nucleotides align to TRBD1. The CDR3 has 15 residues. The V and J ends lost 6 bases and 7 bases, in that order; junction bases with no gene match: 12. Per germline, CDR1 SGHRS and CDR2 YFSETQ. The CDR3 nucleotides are TGCGCCAGCACCACTCAGGGGGCATCTATGAATGAGCAGTTCTTC. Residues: CASTTQGASMNEQFF.

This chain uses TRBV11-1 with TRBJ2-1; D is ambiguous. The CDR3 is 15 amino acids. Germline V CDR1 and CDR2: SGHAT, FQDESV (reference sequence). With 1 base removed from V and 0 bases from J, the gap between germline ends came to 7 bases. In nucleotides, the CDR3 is TGTGCCAGCAGCTTAGAATACAGCTCCTACAATGAGCAGTTCTTC. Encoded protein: CASSLEYSSYNEQFF. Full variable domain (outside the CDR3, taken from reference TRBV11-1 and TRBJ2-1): EAEVAQSPRYKITEKSQAVAFWCDPISGHATLYWYRQILGQGPELLVQFQDESVVDDSQLPKDRFSAERLKGVDSTLKIQPAELGDSAMYLCASSLEYSSYNEQFFGPGTRLTVL.

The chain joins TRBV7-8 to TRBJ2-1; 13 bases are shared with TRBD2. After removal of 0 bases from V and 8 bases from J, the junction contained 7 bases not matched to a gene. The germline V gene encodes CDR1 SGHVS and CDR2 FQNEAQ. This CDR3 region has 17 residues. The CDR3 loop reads CASSLARTSGSNYEQFF. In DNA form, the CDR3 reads TGTGCCAGCAGCTTAGCGAGGACTAGCGGGAGTAACTATGAGCAGTTCTTC.